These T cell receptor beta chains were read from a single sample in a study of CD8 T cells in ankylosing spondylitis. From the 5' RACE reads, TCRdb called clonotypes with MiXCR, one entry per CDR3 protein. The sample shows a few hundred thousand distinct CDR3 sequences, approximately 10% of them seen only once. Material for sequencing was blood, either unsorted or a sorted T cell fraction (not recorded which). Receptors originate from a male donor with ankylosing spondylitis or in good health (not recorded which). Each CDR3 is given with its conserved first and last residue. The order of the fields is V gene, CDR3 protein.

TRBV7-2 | CASSLGPPGGTDTQYF
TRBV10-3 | CAISPGARCATDTQYF
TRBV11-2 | CASSFSVVRAETQYF
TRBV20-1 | CSARDARGQETQYF
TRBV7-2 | CASSRTGATYEQYF
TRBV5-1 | CASSLDSRNNEQFF
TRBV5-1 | CASSLETGGETQYF
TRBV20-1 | CSARSAGGAEQFF
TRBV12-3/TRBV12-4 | CASSFQGVDQPQHF
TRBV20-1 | CSARDPRFSSSEAFF
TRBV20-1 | CSAIEGRWGTEAFF
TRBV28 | CASRRSGARREQYF
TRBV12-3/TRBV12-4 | CASSPGGLGQYEQYF
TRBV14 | CASSLGGGASYNEQFF
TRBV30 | CAWDALATDTQYF
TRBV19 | CASSIDRPRVNQPQHF
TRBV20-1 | CSARDIAGEIYSPLHF
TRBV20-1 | CSARRTSGVTDTQYF
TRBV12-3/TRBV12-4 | CASSPSTGSLSGGYTF
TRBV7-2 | CASSSLSPQGATQYF
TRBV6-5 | CASSYRGPPTGELFF
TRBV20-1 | CSAGTGGFTDTQYF
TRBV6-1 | CAIQKGGYQETQYF
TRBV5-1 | CASSSASLAGLETQYF
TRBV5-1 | CASREPGGTQYF
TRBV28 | CASSLPFREQYF
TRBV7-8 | CASSFSRQSNQPQHF
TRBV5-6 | CASSLILTSTDTQYF
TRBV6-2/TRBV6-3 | CASSSISETQYF
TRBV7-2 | CASSFGQGLFYEQYF
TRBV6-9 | CASSYLDGTGVGVMSTEAFF
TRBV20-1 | CSARAETVNEQFF
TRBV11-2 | CASSPPGIGTEAFF
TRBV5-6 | CASSLPGGPDTQYF
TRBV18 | CASSRRQGDSSTDTQYF
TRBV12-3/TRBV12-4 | CASKSFRAGETQYF
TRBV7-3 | CASSLSRVGEKLFF
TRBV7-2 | CASSQAHSTDTQYF
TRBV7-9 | CPSSSNVGASNQPQHF
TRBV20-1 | CSARGLAGDSYEQYF
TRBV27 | CASSIQGQLAPDTQYF
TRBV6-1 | CASSEDWGASTEAFF
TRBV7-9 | CASSLALGTGELFF
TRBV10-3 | CAISASETQYF
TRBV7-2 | CASSPYVAGGRDEQYF
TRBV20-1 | CSGELPGLSTDTQYF
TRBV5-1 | CASSLGGFNEKLFF
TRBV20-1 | CCARVASGGSSYNEQFF
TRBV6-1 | CASIIVAGRAETQYF